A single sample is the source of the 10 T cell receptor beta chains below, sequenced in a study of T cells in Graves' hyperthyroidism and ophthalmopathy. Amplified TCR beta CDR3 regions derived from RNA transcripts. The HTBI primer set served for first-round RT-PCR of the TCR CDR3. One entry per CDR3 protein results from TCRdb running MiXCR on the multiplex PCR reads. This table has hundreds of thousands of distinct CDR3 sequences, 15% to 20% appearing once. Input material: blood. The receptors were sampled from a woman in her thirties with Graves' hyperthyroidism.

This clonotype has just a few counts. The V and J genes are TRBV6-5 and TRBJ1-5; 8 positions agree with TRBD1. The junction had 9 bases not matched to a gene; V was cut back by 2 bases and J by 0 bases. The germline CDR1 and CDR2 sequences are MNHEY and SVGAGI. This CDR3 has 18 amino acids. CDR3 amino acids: CASSYRGGTGYSNQPQHF. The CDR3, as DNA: TGTGCCAGCAGTTACAGGGGGGGGACAGGTTATAGCAATCAGCCCCAGCATTTT.

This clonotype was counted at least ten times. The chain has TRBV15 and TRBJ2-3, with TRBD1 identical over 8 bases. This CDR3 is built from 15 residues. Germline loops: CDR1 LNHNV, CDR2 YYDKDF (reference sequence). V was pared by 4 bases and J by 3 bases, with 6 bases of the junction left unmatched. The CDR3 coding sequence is TGTGCCACCAGCACCGGCAGGGGGCTGACAGATACGCAGTATTTT. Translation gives CATSTGRGLTDTQYF.

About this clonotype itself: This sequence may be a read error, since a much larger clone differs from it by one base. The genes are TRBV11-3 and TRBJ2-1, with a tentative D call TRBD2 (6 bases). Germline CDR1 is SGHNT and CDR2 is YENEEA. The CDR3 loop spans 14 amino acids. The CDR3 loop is CASSLGRGSNERFF. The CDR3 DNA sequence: TGTGCCAGCAGCTTAGGACGGGGGAGCAATGAGCGGTTCTTC.

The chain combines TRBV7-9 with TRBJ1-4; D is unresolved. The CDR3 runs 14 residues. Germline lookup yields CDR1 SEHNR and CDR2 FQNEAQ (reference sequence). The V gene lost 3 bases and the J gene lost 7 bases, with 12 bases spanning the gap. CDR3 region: CASSLSNAGEKLFF. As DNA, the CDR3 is TGTGCCAGCAGCTTGTCAAATGCGGGTGAAAAACTGTTTTTT.

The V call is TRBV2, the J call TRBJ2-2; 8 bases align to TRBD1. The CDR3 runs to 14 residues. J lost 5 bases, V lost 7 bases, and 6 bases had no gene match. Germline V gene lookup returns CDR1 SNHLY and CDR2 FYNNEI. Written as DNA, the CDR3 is TGTGCCAGCACACCCCAGGGGGCAACCGGGGAGCTGTTTTTT. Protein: CASTPQGATGELFF.

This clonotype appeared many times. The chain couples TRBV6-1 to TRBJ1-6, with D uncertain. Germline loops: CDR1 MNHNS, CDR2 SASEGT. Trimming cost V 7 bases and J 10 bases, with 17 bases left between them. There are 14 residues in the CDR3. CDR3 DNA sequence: TGTGCCAGCACCGTGGGAAGAGGTGACTCACCCCTCCACTTT. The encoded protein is CASTVGRGDSPLHF.

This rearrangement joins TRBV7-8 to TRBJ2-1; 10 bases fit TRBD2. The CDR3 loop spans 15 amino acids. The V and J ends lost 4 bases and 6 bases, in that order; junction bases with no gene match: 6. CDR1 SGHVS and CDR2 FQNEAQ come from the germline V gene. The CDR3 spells CASSSGAGGINEQFF. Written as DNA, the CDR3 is TGTGCCAGCAGCTCCGGAGCGGGAGGGATCAATGAGCAGTTCTTC.

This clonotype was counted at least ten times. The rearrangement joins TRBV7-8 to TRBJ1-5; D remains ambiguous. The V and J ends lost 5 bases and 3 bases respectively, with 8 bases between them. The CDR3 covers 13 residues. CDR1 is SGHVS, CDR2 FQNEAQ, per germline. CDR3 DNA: TGTGCCAGCAGCCTGAGAGCCAATCAGCCCCAGCATTTT. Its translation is CASSLRANQPQHF.

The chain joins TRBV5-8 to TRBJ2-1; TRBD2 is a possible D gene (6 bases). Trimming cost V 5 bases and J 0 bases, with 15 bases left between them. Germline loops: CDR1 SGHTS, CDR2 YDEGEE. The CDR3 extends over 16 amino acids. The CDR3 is CASRDRSGSSYNEQFF. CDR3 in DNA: TGTGCCAGCAGGGACCGCTCCGGGAGCTCCTACAATGAGCAGTTCTTC.

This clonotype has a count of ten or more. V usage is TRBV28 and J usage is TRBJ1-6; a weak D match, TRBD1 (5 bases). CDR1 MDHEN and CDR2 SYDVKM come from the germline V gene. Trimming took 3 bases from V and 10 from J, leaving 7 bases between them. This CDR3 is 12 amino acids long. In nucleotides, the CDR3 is TGTGCCAGCAGTTTGGGGGTCTCACCCCTCCACTTT. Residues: CASSLGVSPLHF.